Below, one TCR beta chain is given with its context. This clonotype was observed many times. Which antigen it targets is not known. No clone much larger than this one lies a single base away; base qualities are absent. The data originate from a study of blood T cells in healthy people across ages (dated by TCRdb to between 2015 and 2016). Regarding the complete study: In model experiments, roughly one uniquely barcoded TCR beta cDNA molecule per two T cells was captured by template switching. Age-related changes in TCR beta repertoire diversity were measured in the study by deep sequencing normalized with unique cDNA molecular identifiers. The donors were split into four age groups: young (average around 15 years), middle-aged (over 35), aged (over 55) and long-lived (approximately 80). To avoid experimental bias, donors of different ages were randomly spread across the sequencing lanes. Two additional independent replicas of 1 million unique cDNA reads from the same blood draw were analyzed for two donors (one aged 18 to 30 and one aged 80 or older).

In the germline V gene, CDR1 corresponds to SGHTA and CDR2 to FQGNSA. V is cut back by 1 base and J by 1 base, with 1 base in the junction unmatched. The CDR3 spans 17 residues, from the cysteine through the phenylalanine. Only the CDR3 DNA is retained, 51 bases long and in frame from the first base. The roughly 39 donors, aged roughly 6 to 95 years, were systemically healthy Caucasian individuals from Russia. Each donor gave around 9 milliliters of peripheral blood, collected into EDTA-treated Vacutainer tubes. Ficoll-Paque density-gradient centrifugation was used to isolate PBMCs, with at least 6 million obtained per sample. Total RNA was extracted from PBMCs with Trizol reagent, with at least 6 micrograms obtained per sample. For every donor, an aliquot of PBMCs went through flow cytometry to measure the percentages of naive CD45RAhigh/CD27high T cells. The method behind the library was 5' RACE. Sequencing relied on an Illumina HiSeq 2500. The second PCR ran for about 6 to 11 cycles and used a J-beta primer mix along with a sample-barcoded 5' primer. Each TCR beta cDNA molecule received a unique molecular identifier from a template-switch 5' adaptor carrying 12 random nucleotides. Each sample yielded at least 2.5 million CDR3-containing paired-end reads. First-strand cDNA was synthesized from all RNA with the Mint cDNA synthesis kit, primed by a TRBC-specific oligonucleotide. After uracil-DNA glycosylase treatment, a first 18-cycle PCR used universal primers M1SS and BC2_uni_R on all cDNA. The published analysis was carried out like this. Normalization of each sample was performed by random selection of 1 million high-quality reads, each carrying a distinct molecular identifier. Instead of being binned into consensus sequences, reads that shared molecular identifiers were thrown out. MiTCR, run with a Q25 quality threshold and the strictest error-elimination algorithm, handled CDR3 identification, clonotype clustering and error correction. A nonparametric unseen species model using Euler transformation provided a lower-bound estimate of total TCR beta diversity. TCRdb redid the processing of the public reads, applying fastp at Q25 and MiXCR, and retained in-frame beta chains. Here each entry gathers all rows of one CDR3 protein and keeps the most common genes and DNA. The V and J calls shown here were made by TCRdb, not taken from the authors' results. The sample records about 1.7 million distinct CDR3 sequences, under 30% of which are singletons. Jointly, the top ten make up roughly 8% of the sample.

Beyond this particular receptor, the publication reports: Compared with the aged group, the long-lived group had more naive CD4+ T cells, fewer expanded clones and increased TCR diversity, suggesting age selection. Estimates of total diversity based on one million sequenced T cells were considered lower bounds and underestimates. Bulk unsorted PBMC profiling prevented conclusive comparison of naive and antigen-experienced compartments. A strong correlation was found between observed TCR beta diversity and the percentage of naive T cells measured by flow cytometry. Because the CMV infection status of the donors was unknown, age-related changes in expanded clonotypes may potentially have been confounded. As age increased, observed TCR beta diversity per million T cells dropped in a roughly linear way, and a significant reduction was already evident by age about 36.

The sample taken for sequencing was blood. The sequence is built from TRBV7-2 and TRBJ2-6, with 10 central nucleotides matching TRBD1. The receptor was isolated from a woman aged 25 to 39 in good health. The CDR3 protein: CASSLVGQGSGANVLTF. The sequence in DNA is TGTGCCAGCAGCTTAGTGGGACAGGGGTCTGGGGCCAACGTCCTGACTTTC.